A single T cell receptor beta chain is shown here with its context. The identical CDR3 is also encoded by other nucleotide sequences in the sample. This sample is part of a study of OX40 agonist ivuxolimab in advanced cancers. Looking at the study overall: Averaging about 60 years in age, with a range of about 20 to 90, the cohort was 65% to 85% male.

Some clones are missing from TCRdb's copy, which holds only in-frame ones; the method was immunoSEQ multiplex PCR. The data hold about 64,000 clones, with roughly 85% observed a single time. At cycle 4 day 1, cycle 7 day 1, and baseline, blood was sampled. The sequencing used CD4+ or CD8+ T cells sorted from blood, collected in a trial of the OX40 agonist ivuxolimab. The receptor comes from an adult with an advanced solid tumor such as melanoma, head and neck, liver or kidney cancer.

As DNA, the CDR3 is TGTGCCAGCAGCCTACAGGGGAACACTGAAGCTTTCTTT. Amino acids: CASSLQGNTEAFF. This chain uses TRBV7-9 with TRBJ1-1, with D tentatively TRBD1 (6 bases). This CDR3 is 13 amino acids long. V was cut by 5 bases and J by 1 base, with 8 bases left in between. In germline, CDR1 is SEHNR, CDR2 FQNEAQ (reference sequence).